The table lists the clone carrying this T cell receptor beta chain with a count of one. Antigen: not known. This sample was included in a study of cytomegalovirus exposure and HLA in healthy donors. Study-level points and caveats: Through in vitro validation, three CMV-associated chains were shown to be specific for CMV antigens.

The donors were members of the validation cohort comprising some 120 subjects, separate from the roughly 700-subject first cohort. Sequenced by immunoSEQ multiplex PCR; TCRdb stores in-frame clones only, minus some. Among tens of thousands of clones listed, roughly 97% were seen once. V gave up 5 bases and J gave up 8 bases, with 18 bases separating them. Germline-derived CDR1 and CDR2 are SNHLY and FYNNEI. This CDR3 is 15 amino acids long. Sequenced: PBMCs. This chain connects TRBV2 to TRBJ1-4; a weak D match, TRBD1 (6 bases). The sequence was collected from a man younger than 30 in good health and CMV-seronegative. DNA for the CDR3: TGTGCCAGCAGTCTTATAGGGGGAAATAACGAAAAACTGTTTTTT. Its protein product is CASSLIGGNNEKLFF.